This T cell receptor (beta chain) was observed in a study of blood T cell repertoires in COVID-19 (TCRdb year 2020). For the wider study: Samples from collaborators originated in the United States, Italy and Spain and spanned both the acute and convalescent phases of COVID-19. The samples were drawn from the first 160 participants of the ongoing ImmuneRACE study and from 1,200 or so subjects provided by 6 global collaborators. Deeply sampled blood TCRbeta repertoires from subjects exposed to, actively infected with, or recovered from COVID-19 were included in the dataset. A freely available public database, intended as a resource for researchers studying the immune response to SARS-CoV-2, is where the repertoires were released. Sample metadata almost always included a de-identified subject ID, COVID-19 status, age in years and sex. HLA class I and class II types, where available, came from metadata supplied by the sample provider rather than from assay-based typing. The prospective study material was composed of cDNA or gDNA derived from T cells, B-cell-depleted T cells, or PBMCs. Study-wide findings and limitations: The amount of clinical and demographic metadata varied by source and participant and was provided uncurated.

Trimming removed 4 bases from V and 7 bases from J; the gene matches leave 10 bases unexplained. From the cysteine up to the phenylalanine, the CDR3 has a length of 14 residues. CDR3 DNA only is kept here, 42 bases in frame from base 1. CDR1 and CDR2 are read off the germline V gene as SGHRS and YFSETQ. Each collaborating institution followed its own protocols to collect whole blood in K2EDTA tubes. For TCRbeta analysis, collaborators shipped samples as frozen whole blood, isolated PBMCs, or DNA extracted from either of those sample types. The immunoSEQ Assay, a bias-controlled multiplex PCR, was used to amplify TCRbeta CDR3 regions from genomic DNA. In the authors' own workflow: The number of nucleated cells in each sample was estimated by amplification of reference gene primers within the assay. To quantify the absolute abundance of each unique TCRbeta CDR3 rearrangement, sequence reads were collapsed and filtered. For each sample, productive Simpson clonality was calculated as the square root of Simpson's diversity index over productive rearrangements. TCRdb re-hosts the immuneACCESS table, in-frame sequences only. Its copies lack some clones; in the studies checked, an unresolved V gene accounts for under half of them, and the cause for the rest is not known. The V and J calls and the clone size are those of that table, but D and trimming were determined from the DNA. This sample gives more than 70,000 clones in total; about 86% of them show up just once. The ten largest clones take up 0.95% to 1.5% of the sample.

With respect to this clone: No cognate antigen has been identified for it. The record has no base qualities; no much larger clone is one base away.

The clonotype was recovered from a man older than 75 with active or convalescent COVID-19. Sequencing used peripheral blood. The rearranged segments are TRBV5-1 and TRBJ1-2, with 7 central nucleotides matching TRBD1. The CDR3 region reads CASSPTGDGGGYTF. The DNA sequence is given as TGCGCCAGCAGCCCCACAGGGGACGGAGGTGGCTACACCTTC.